These 27 T cell receptor beta chains were sequenced from one sample in a study of blood T cell repertoires in COVID-19 (dated by TCRdb to the early 2020s). The library was made by the immunoSEQ multiplex PCR assay. TCRdb stores this immuneACCESS table with in-frame sequences only. Part of the clones is absent; in the studies checked, under half of the shortfall reflects unresolved V genes, and no reason is known for the rest. The sample table lists hundreds of thousands of clones, 70% to 90% of them with a count of one. The ten largest clones take up roughly 6.3% of the sample. Sequencing was performed on peripheral blood. The receptors stem from a woman in her thirties with COVID-19, enrolled during active disease.

The genes are TRBV29-1 and TRBJ2-5; D not certain. The germline V gene encodes CDR1 SQVTM and CDR2 ANQGSEA. CDR3 size: 12 residues. Trimming took off 3 bases at V and 0 bases at J, with 5 bases between the two ends. The CDR3 is CSVDLYQETQYF. The DNA of the CDR3 is TGCAGCGTTGATCTGTACCAAGAGACCCAGTACTTC.

This clone was seen a handful of times. This sequence joins TRBV10-1 and TRBJ1-5, with 8 bases aligning to TRBD1. The CDR3 runs to 14 residues. Germline V CDR1 and CDR2: WNHNN, SYGVQD (reference sequence). With V trimmed by 8 bases and J by 7 bases, 10 bases remained unmatched. The CDR3 protein is CASPPRDRKQPQHF. In DNA form, the CDR3 reads TGCGCCAGCCCCCCCCGGGACAGGAAACAGCCCCAGCATTTT.

V is TRBV6-2 or TRBV6-3 and J is TRBJ2-2; 10 bases map to TRBD1. After removal of 6 bases from V and 2 bases from J, the junction contained 12 bases not matched to a gene. Germline V gene sequence: CDR1 MNHEY, CDR2 SVGEGT. The CDR3 runs 18 residues. The CDR3 region has the DNA TGTGCCAGCAGCAAAACGACAGGGGGCCTGTTTAACACCGGGGAGCTGTTTTTT. Protein: CASSKTTGGLFNTGELFF.

The chain recombines TRBV19 with TRBJ2-3, with D perhaps TRBD2 (6 bases). The CDR3 runs 15 residues. Germline CDR1 and CDR2: LNHDA and SQIVND (reference sequence). Trimming removed 3 bases from V and 1 base from J, with 11 bases in between. DNA of the CDR3: TGTGCCAGTAGTATCCGCGGGGAAGGCACAGATACGCAGTATTTT. Translation: CASSIRGEGTDTQYF.

The rearrangement uses TRBV6-2 or TRBV6-3 and TRBJ2-4; 9 bases map to TRBD1. CDR3 length: 15 amino acids. J lost 6 bases, V lost 6 bases, and 9 bases had no gene match. CDR1 MNHEY and CDR2 SVGEGT come from the germline V gene. The CDR3 bases are TGTGCCAGCAGCCCCGGGACAGGGTCTCCAAACATTCAGTACTTC. It specifies CASSPGTGSPNIQYF.

The rearrangement joins TRBV11-3 to TRBJ1-2, with 10 bases aligning to TRBD1. The junction had 7 bases not matched to a gene; V was cut back by 4 bases and J by 8 bases. Germline loops: CDR1 SGHNT, CDR2 YENEEA. The CDR3 totals 14 residues. The CDR3 DNA is TGTGCCAGCAGCTCGGGACAGGGGATTAGGGGCTACACCTTC. Translating it yields CASSSGQGIRGYTF.

This sequence joins TRBV7-2 and TRBJ1-5; 8 positions agree with TRBD1. The V gene's germline CDR1 is SGHTA and CDR2 FQGNSA. V lost 0 bases to trimming and J lost 6 bases; unmatched junction nucleotides: 4. The CDR3 is 15 amino acids. The CDR3 DNA is TGTGCCAGCAGCTTAGCTCCAGACAGGGGTCAGCCCCAGCATTTT. This codes for CASSLAPDRGQPQHF.

V gene TRBV9 combines with J gene TRBJ2-3; D perhaps matches TRBD2 (6 bases). Trimming shortened V by 3 bases and J by 5 bases, and 16 bases separated the two germline ends. The CDR3 totals 15 residues. Germline V gives CDR1 SGDLS, CDR2 YYNGEE. In nucleotides, the CDR3 is TGTGCCAGCAGCGCCTGGGACTTGGATGGAGATACGCAGTATTTT. This gives the protein CASSAWDLDGDTQYF.

The chain recombines TRBV7-2 with TRBJ1-2; D is perhaps TRBD1 (6 bases). Trimming removed 1 base from V and 7 bases from J, with 10 bases in between. The CDR3 loop spans 13 amino acids. CDR1 is SGHTA, CDR2 FQGNSA, per germline. The CDR3 region has the DNA TGTGCCAGCAGCTTAGACAGGGCCCTTGGCTACACCTTC. Translated: CASSLDRALGYTF.

The chain combines TRBV7-9 with TRBJ2-3; 9 bases are shared with TRBD2. Germline CDR1 SEHNR, CDR2 FQNEAQ (reference sequence). The V and J ends lost 3 bases and 2 bases, in that order; junction bases with no gene match: 6. The CDR3 covers 16 residues. The CDR3 DNA reads TGTGCCAGCAGCTTCTCGGCGGGAGGGTTCACAGATACGCAGTATTTT. Amino acid sequence: CASSFSAGGFTDTQYF.

The chain recombines TRBV12-3 or TRBV12-4 with TRBJ2-6; no firm D call. This CDR3 is 12 amino acids long. Trimming removed 9 bases at V and 1 base at J, with 4 bases between. CDR3 coding DNA: TGTGCCAGTCTTTCTGGGGCCAACGTCCTGACTTTC. Residues: CASLSGANVLTF.

CDR3 in DNA: TGTGCCAGCAGTGAGGGCGCTGGCTATGGCTACACCTTC. Its protein is CASSEGAGYGYTF. The chain joins TRBV2 to TRBJ1-2; the D is unclear. Trimming removed 3 bases from V and 4 bases from J, with 9 bases in between. Germline loops: CDR1 SNHLY, CDR2 FYNNEI. The CDR3 loop spans 13 amino acids.

CDR3 residues: CAWRSEKLFF. The CDR3 DNA reads as TGTGCCTGGAGATCGGAAAAACTGTTTTTT. The chain is built from TRBV30 and TRBJ1-4, with D unclear. Trimming left V 3 bases short and J 8 bases short, with 4 bases between. Germline CDR1 reads GTSNPN; CDR2 reads SVGIG (reference sequence). This CDR3 spans 10 amino acids. The full variable domain, its missing parts supplied by reference TRBV30 and TRBJ1-4, is SQTIHQWPATLVQPVGSPLSLECTVEGTSNPNLYWYRQAAGRGLQLLFYSVGIGQISSEVPQNLSASRPQDRQFILSSKKLLLSDSGFYLCAWRSEKLFFGSGTQLSVL.

V is TRBV4-3 and J is TRBJ2-7; the match to TRBD1 covers 8 bases. This CDR3 has 15 amino acids. Germline assignment: CDR1 LGHNA and CDR2 YSLEER. The trim removed 4 bases at V and 2 bases at J, leaving 7 bases unmatched. The CDR3 loop is CASSPGTGNTYEQYF. The CDR3 DNA sequence: TGCGCCAGCAGCCCAGGGACAGGAAATACCTACGAGCAGTACTTC.

DNA of the CDR3: TGTGCCAGCTCAAGGTCAGGGAATGAAAAACTGTTTTTT. Its protein is CASSRSGNEKLFF. V usage is TRBV18 and J usage is TRBJ1-4, with D possibly TRBD1 on 5 matching bases. Germline V gene lookup returns CDR1 KGHSH and CDR2 LQKENI. The ends were cut back, 5 bases at V and 5 bases at J, with 9 bases in the middle. This CDR3 region has 13 residues.

Concerning this clone: Other DNA sequences in the sample encode the same CDR3. The chain carries TRBV7-2 and TRBJ2-7, with 8 bases aligning to TRBD2. V was clipped by 5 bases and J by 6 bases; unmatched bases: 6. Germline values: CDR1 SGHTA, CDR2 FQGNSA. This CDR3 spans 13 amino acids. CDR3 residues: CASSPGGAGEQYF. The CDR3 DNA is TGTGCCAGCAGCCCCGGGGGGGCGGGCGAGCAGTACTTC.

This chain links TRBV9 with TRBJ1-4; 8 bases match TRBD1. The germline V gene encodes CDR1 SGDLS and CDR2 YYNGEE. V lost 4 bases and J lost 7; bases outside the gene matches: 9. The length of the CDR3 is 15 residues. The CDR3 bases are TGTGCCAGCAGCCCAACAGGGGGGGAAGCTGAAAAACTGTTTTTT. Amino acids: CASSPTGGEAEKLFF.

The V and J genes are TRBV28 and TRBJ1-2, with D possibly matching TRBD1 (6 bases). The V gene lost 5 bases and the J gene lost 5 bases, with 18 bases spanning the gap. Per the germline V gene, CDR1 is MDHEN and CDR2 is SYDVKM. The CDR3 is 15 residues long. Written as DNA, the CDR3 is TGTGCCAGCAGTGCGGGGGCAGAAGGGGATTATGGCTACACCTTC. Its protein is CASSAGAEGDYGYTF.

The chain is built from TRBV6-2 or TRBV6-3 and TRBJ1-2; D call uncertain. The CDR3 runs to 14 residues. V was trimmed by 2 bases and J by 1 base, leaving 8 bases between them. From germline, CDR1 is MNHEY and CDR2 SVGEGT. In DNA form, the CDR3 reads TGTGCCAGCAGTTACGGGCCGCTTAACTATGGCTACACCTTC. It is translated as CASSYGPLNYGYTF.

V usage is TRBV29-1 and J usage is TRBJ2-3; a weak D match, TRBD2 (5 bases). Per germline, CDR1 SQVTM and CDR2 ANQGSEA. This CDR3 has 10 amino acids. CDR3 bases: TGCGGAGGAAGAACAGATACGCAGTATTTT. This codes for CGGRTDTQYF.

This chain joins TRBV3-1 (or the pseudogene TRBV3-2) and TRBJ2-1, with TRBD1 matching 9 bases. V gave up 4 bases and J gave up 4 bases; unmatched junction bases: 5. Germline V lookup: CDR1 LGHDT, CDR2 YNNKEL (reference sequence). The CDR3 totals 15 residues. CDR3 DNA: TGTGCCAGCAGCCCCCGGGACAGGGCGTACAATGAGCAGTTCTTC. Its translation: CASSPRDRAYNEQFF.

This clone has a handful of counts. The J gene is TRBJ2-1, the V gene TRBV12-3 or TRBV12-4; 7 bases agree with TRBD2. Germline trimming cut 7 bases from V and 9 bases from J; bases unmatched to any gene: 6. This CDR3 is 12 amino acids long. The CDR3 bases are TGTGCCAGCATCGGACTAGACAGTGAGCAGTTCTTC. It translates to CASIGLDSEQFF.

V usage is TRBV9 and J usage is TRBJ2-3; D ambiguous. Trimming removed 6 bases at V and 1 base at J, with 12 bases between. The V gene's germline CDR1 is SGDLS and CDR2 YYNGEE. The CDR3 contains 14 residues. The chain's CDR3 is CASKQEFGTDTQYF. CDR3 bases: TGTGCCAGCAAGCAGGAATTCGGCACAGATACGCAGTATTTT.

Turning to this clone: The identical CDR3 is also encoded by other nucleotide sequences in the sample. V gene TRBV4-2 combines with J gene TRBJ2-5; D gene ambiguous. V dropped 0 bases and J dropped 4 bases, with 6 bases sitting between them. This CDR3 has 13 amino acids. Germline CDR1 LGHNA, CDR2 YNFKEQ. The CDR3 DNA sequence: TGTGCCAGCAGCCAAGATCCCGGAGAGACCCAGTACTTC. Protein sequence: CASSQDPGETQYF.

V usage is TRBV19 and J usage is TRBJ2-1, with 10 bases matching TRBD1. Trimming removed 0 bases from V and 6 bases from J; junction bases left unmatched: 5. Germline V CDR1 and CDR2: LNHDA, SQIVND (reference sequence). CDR3 length: 16 residues. The CDR3 DNA reads as TGTGCCAGTAGTATAGATCTGGGACAGGGGCTCAATGAGCAGTTCTTC. Its translation is CASSIDLGQGLNEQFF. Drawing the rest from reference TRBV19 and TRBJ2-1, the complete variable domain is DGGITQSPKYLFRKEGQNVTLSCEQNLNHDAMYWYRQDPGQGLRLIYYSQIVNDFQKGDIAEGYSVSREKKESFPLTVTSAQKNPTAFYLCASSIDLGQGLNEQFFGPGTRLTVL.

This chain connects TRBV4-3 to TRBJ2-2, with 11 bases identical to TRBD1. The CDR3 has 17 amino acids. Looked up from germline, CDR1 is LGHNA and CDR2 is YSLEER. V gave up 0 bases and J gave up 7 bases; unmatched junction bases: 7. This CDR3 is CASSQDGRTGGHGELFF. DNA of the CDR3: TGCGCCAGCAGCCAAGACGGAAGGACAGGGGGCCACGGGGAGCTGTTTTTT.

This sequence joins TRBV2 and TRBJ2-1; 7 positions agree with TRBD2. CDR3 size: 17 residues. V lost 4 bases and J lost 2; bases outside the gene matches: 11. Germline CDR1 SNHLY, CDR2 FYNNEI. CDR3: CASSGGGSGLTYNEQFF. CDR3 DNA sequence: TGTGCCAGCAGTGGGGGTGGTAGCGGGCTAACCTACAATGAGCAGTTCTTC.